This is a list of T cell receptor beta chains from one sample in a study of early T cells in non-severe SARS-CoV-2 infection. TCRdb re-called the 5' RACE reads through MiXCR, storing one row per CDR3 protein. This table holds tens of thousands of distinct CDR3 sequences, around 11% found once. The sequencing used whole blood, collected at baseline. These receptors came from an adult who was a healthcare worker with PCR-confirmed SARS-CoV-2 infection or an uninfected control (not recorded which). The donor label of this sample is uncertain. The CDR3 runs from the conserved cysteine through the conserved F or W. The D gene is left open where the match is weak. Clone size is given for some rows only: seen once, a few or many times, or a class if the clone is expanded.

TRBV12-3/TRBV12-4	many	TRBJ2-6	-	CASSKNPGSGANVLTF	TGTGCCAGCAGTAAAAATCCTGGCTCTGGGGCCAACGTCCTGACTTTC
TRBV7-2	many	TRBJ1-5	TRBD1	CASSLEGTGYNQPQHF	TGTGCCAGCAGCTTAGAAGGGACAGGGTACAATCAGCCCCAGCATTTT
TRBV13	-	TRBJ1-1	-	CASSFPLNRENTEAFF	TGTGCCAGCAGCTTTCCCTTAAACAGGGAGAACACTGAAGCTTTCTTT
TRBV15	few	TRBJ2-5	-	CATSRDRGKETQYF	TGTGCCACCAGCAGAGATCGAGGAAAAGAGACCCAGTACTTC
TRBV12-3/TRBV12-4	few	TRBJ1-2	TRBD1	CASSIQTGGEGYTF	TGTGCCAGCAGCATCCAGACAGGGGGCGAAGGCTACACCTTC
TRBV3-1	few	TRBJ2-1	-	CASSLGSRATYNEQFF	TGTGCCAGCAGCCTTGGTTCGAGGGCCACCTACAATGAGCAGTTCTTC
TRBV5-1	many	TRBJ2-1	-	CASSLYPTVSNEQFF	TGCGCCAGCAGCTTGTATCCGACAGTAAGCAATGAGCAGTTCTTC
TRBV24-1	-	TRBJ2-5	TRBD2	CATSDSGGVQETQYF	TGTGCCACCAGTGATTCGGGGGGAGTTCAAGAGACCCAGTACTTC
TRBV6-2/TRBV6-3	few	TRBJ1-6	TRBD1	CASSYSKERGQSSYNSPLHF	TGTGCCAGCAGTTACTCCAAGGAGAGGGGGCAGAGCTCCTATAATTCACCCCTCCACTTT
TRBV20-1	few	TRBJ1-2	TRBD1	CSARERQGTYGYTF	TGCAGTGCTAGAGAGCGACAGGGGACCTATGGCTACACCTTC
TRBV11-2	many	TRBJ2-1	-	CASSRLERGLGEQFF	TGTGCCAGCAGCCGCCTCGAACGGGGGTTGGGTGAGCAGTTCTTC